The clone carrying this T cell receptor beta chain was observed a few times. The antigen remains undetermined. The source of the sample is a study of identical twins. The germline CDR1 and CDR2 sequences are MDHEN and SYDVKM. The CDR3 contains 15 residues. V was trimmed by 3 bases and J by 4 bases, leaving 13 bases between them. Unique molecular identifiers were in the cDNA, with template-switch universal primer binding. TCRdb re-called the 5' RACE reads with MiXCR, one entry per CDR3 protein. The sample includes about 1.7 million distinct CDR3 sequences, around 33% of them seen just once. Study-wide points: Partly confounded zero-insertion analyses could result from invariant MAIT and iNKT cells. A lower insertion count was a feature of abundant cord blood beta clonotypes, with no such feature in memory repertoires.

The sequenced sample was cord blood. V and J are TRBV28 and TRBJ2-1; possibly TRBD2 for D (7 bases). The origin of this receptor is a newborn girl in good health. CDR3 sequence (DNA): TGTGCCAGCAGTTTCGGAGGGGGAGGGTACAATGAGCAGTTCTTC. Its protein product is CASSFGGGGYNEQFF.